A single sample is the source of the 2 T cell receptor beta chains below, sequenced in a study of T cell changes during pregnancy in multiple sclerosis (dated by TCRdb to between 2017 and 2020). The library was built by means of the immunoSEQ multiplex PCR assay. Here the immuneACCESS table is served through TCRdb, limited to in-frame sequences with V and J called. Missing clones are a known gap in these copies; in checked studies unresolved V genes cover under half, and the rest lacks a known reason. The sample contains about 56,000 clones, approximately 90% of them found a single time. Jointly, the top ten make up 0.2% of the sample. Sequencing was performed on CD4+ T cells from peripheral blood mononuclear cells, taken in the second trimester of pregnancy. Receptor source: a female donor with multiple sclerosis, enrolled in a pregnancy study.

The chain recombines TRBV2 with TRBJ1-1, with D possibly being TRBD1 (6 bases). The CDR3 has 13 amino acids. Looked up from germline, CDR1 is SNHLY and CDR2 is FYNNEI. V gave up 4 bases and J gave up 0 bases, with 6 bases separating them. For the CDR3, the DNA is TGTGCCAGCAGTGGACAGGTGAACACTGAAGCTTTCTTT. Protein product: CASSGQVNTEAFF.

V usage is TRBV27 and J usage is TRBJ2-1; 9 nucleotides align to TRBD1. J lost 0 bases, V lost 6 bases, and 9 bases had no gene match. This CDR3 comprises 17 residues. Germline CDR1 is MNHEY and CDR2 is SMNVEV (reference sequence). The CDR3 region is CASSSTGGVGSYNEQFF. In nucleotides, the CDR3 is TGTGCCAGCAGCTCGACAGGGGGGGTTGGCTCCTACAATGAGCAGTTCTTC.